This T cell receptor beta chain emerged from a study of T cells in Graves' hyperthyroidism and ophthalmopathy. Study at large: At the time of initial diagnosis and before any treatment, peripheral blood was collected.

This CDR3 comprises 16 residues. V dropped 6 bases and J dropped 5 bases, with 25 bases sitting between them. CDR1 DFQATT and CDR2 SNEGSKA come from the germline V gene (reference sequence). RNA transcripts yielded amplified TCR beta CDR3 regions. Researchers ran a first-round RT-PCR on the TCR CDR3 using the HTBI primer set. In TCRdb, the multiplex PCR reads were re-called with MiXCR into one record per CDR3 protein. The sample has about 600,000 distinct CDR3 sequences; over 12% are singletons. This clonotype was counted ten times or more. Orbital computed tomography, thyroid ultrasound, serum thyroxine and TRAb, and clinical symptoms together informed the diagnoses.

The rearrangement joins TRBV20-1 to TRBJ1-1; D is unresolved. The clonotype was recovered from a woman under 30 with Graves' ophthalmopathy. Input material: blood. The CDR3 reads CSADAKDGGLWTEAFF. Here the CDR3 DNA reads TGCAGTGCCGACGCGAAGGACGGTGGGCTTTGGACTGAAGCTTTCTTT.